This TCR beta chain was recovered during a study of cytomegalovirus exposure and HLA in healthy donors. Study-level information: Some 200 million T cells yielded some 120 million unique TCR beta sequences in earlier analysis.

Study-level points and caveats: Associated with HLA alleles at 0.05 false discovery rate in a later analysis were 16,951 TCR beta sequences. The study put about 180 TCR beta chains on its list as cytomegalovirus-associated.

Concerning this clone itself: What it binds is not known.

PCR employed 60 Vbeta and 13 Jbeta primers. This table comes from immunoSEQ multiplex PCR, and its TCRdb copy is limited to in-frame clones, with some not included. The table lists some 210,000 clones, about four fifths of them singletons. This CDR3 is built from 16 residues. Trimming left V 0 bases short and J 2 bases short, with 12 bases between. Germline V gene lookup returns CDR1 SGDLS and CDR2 YYNGEE. This sequence was found in a woman in her forties or fifties in good health and CMV-seropositive. This chain uses TRBV9 with TRBJ1-3, with a weak D call TRBD1 (5 bases). The sample comprised PBMCs. CDR3 loop: CASSVGLVGAGNTIYF. In nucleotides, the CDR3 is TGTGCCAGCAGCGTAGGTCTTGTAGGGGCTGGAAACACCATATATTTT.